One sample yielded the 5 T cell receptor beta chains listed below, sequenced in a study of cytomegalovirus exposure and HLA in healthy donors. Libraries were prepared by immunoSEQ multiplex PCR; TCRdb keeps only in-frame clonotypes and omits some of them. The profile shows 99,000 or so clones, around 86% of them singletons. The sample taken for sequencing was PBMCs. The source of these receptors is a woman under 30 in good health and CMV-seropositive.

The genes are TRBV11-2 and TRBJ1-1; possible D gene TRBD1, 5 bases. V shed 1 base and J shed 4 bases, with 13 bases lying between them. This CDR3 contains 15 residues. Per the germline V gene, CDR1 is SGHAT and CDR2 is FQNNGV. The CDR3 is CASSLVSREGTEAFF. CDR3 in DNA: TGTGCCAGCAGCTTAGTATCCAGGGAGGGCACTGAAGCTTTCTTT.

This clone is a singleton in its sample. This same CDR3 is encoded by further DNA sequences in the sample. The V call is TRBV6-1, the J call TRBJ1-3; D unresolved. The CDR3 is 15 residues long. Between the trimmed V and J ends, which lost 0 bases and 3 bases, there was a span of 9 bases. Germline assignment: CDR1 MNHNS and CDR2 SASEGT. This CDR3 is CASSEAGGSGNTIYF. The CDR3 nucleotides read TGTGCCAGCAGTGAAGCAGGTGGGAGTGGAAACACCATATATTTT.

The chain is built from TRBV2 and TRBJ1-6; 11 nucleotides match TRBD1. V was clipped by 0 bases and J by 8 bases; unmatched bases: 3. Germline CDR1 reads SNHLY; CDR2 reads FYNNEI. CDR3 length equals 16 residues. This chain's CDR3 is CASSEAGGQGDSPLHF. Written as DNA, the CDR3 is TGTGCCAGCAGTGAAGCTGGGGGACAGGGGGATTCACCCCTCCACTTT. The full variable domain, rest sourced from reference TRBV2 and TRBJ1-6, is EPEVTQTPSHQVTQMGQEVILRCVPISNHLYFYWYRQILGQKVEFLVSFYNNEISEKSEIFDDQFSVERPDGSNFTLKIRSTKLEDSAMYFCASSEAGGQGDSPLHFGNGTRLTVT.

The J gene is TRBJ2-7, the V gene TRBV29-1; 7 bases are shared with TRBD1. Germline CDR1 and CDR2: SQVTM and ANQGSEA. Unmatched junction bases numbered 7, after V lost 8 bases and J lost 0 bases. The CDR3 runs to 13 residues. The CDR3 is CSSTGASSYEQYF. The CDR3 DNA reads TGCAGCAGTACAGGGGCCAGCTCCTACGAGCAGTACTTC.

CDR3 protein: CASSLAGTGTEKLFF. The CDR3 DNA sequence: TGTGCCAGCAGCTTAGCCGGGACAGGTACTGAAAAACTGTTTTTT. V gene TRBV7-8 combines with J gene TRBJ1-4; TRBD1 matches at 8 bases. The trim removed 0 bases at V and 7 bases at J, leaving 4 bases unmatched. CDR3 length equals 15 residues. Germline V lookup: CDR1 SGHVS, CDR2 FQNEAQ.